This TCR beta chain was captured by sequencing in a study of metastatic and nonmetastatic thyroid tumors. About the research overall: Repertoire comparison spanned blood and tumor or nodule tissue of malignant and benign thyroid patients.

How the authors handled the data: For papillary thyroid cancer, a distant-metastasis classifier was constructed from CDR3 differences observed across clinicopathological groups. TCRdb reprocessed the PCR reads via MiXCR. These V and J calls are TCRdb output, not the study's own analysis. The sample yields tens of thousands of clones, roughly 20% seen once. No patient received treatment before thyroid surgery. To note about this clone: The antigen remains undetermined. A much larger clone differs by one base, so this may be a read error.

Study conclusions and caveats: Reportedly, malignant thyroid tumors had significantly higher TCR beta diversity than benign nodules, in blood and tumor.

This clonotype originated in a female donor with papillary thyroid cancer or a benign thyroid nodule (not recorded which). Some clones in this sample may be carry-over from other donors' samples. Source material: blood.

CDR3 region: CASRFGQRFQDTQYF. In nucleotides, the CDR3 is TGTGCCAGCAGGTTCGGACAGAGGTTTCAAGATACGCAGTATTTT. V is TRBV5-4 and J is TRBJ2-3; possible D gene TRBD1, 6 bases. Trimming stripped 5 bases from V and 5 bases from J, with 18 bases between. CDR1 SGHNT and CDR2 YYREEE come from the germline V gene (reference sequence). This CDR3 is 15 amino acids long.